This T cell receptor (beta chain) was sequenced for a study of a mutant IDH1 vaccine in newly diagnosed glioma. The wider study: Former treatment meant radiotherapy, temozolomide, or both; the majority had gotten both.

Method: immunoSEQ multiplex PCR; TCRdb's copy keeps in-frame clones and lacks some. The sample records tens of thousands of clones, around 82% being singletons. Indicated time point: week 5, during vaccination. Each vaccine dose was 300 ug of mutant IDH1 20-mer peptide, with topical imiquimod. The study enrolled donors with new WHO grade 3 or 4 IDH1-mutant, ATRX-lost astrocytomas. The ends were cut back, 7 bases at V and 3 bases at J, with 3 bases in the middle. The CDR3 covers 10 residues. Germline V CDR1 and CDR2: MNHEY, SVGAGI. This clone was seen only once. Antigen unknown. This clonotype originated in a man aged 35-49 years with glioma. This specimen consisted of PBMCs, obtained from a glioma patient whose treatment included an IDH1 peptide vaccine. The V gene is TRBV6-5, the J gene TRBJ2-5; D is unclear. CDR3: CASTEETQYF. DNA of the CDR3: TGTGCCAGCACAGAAGAGACCCAGTACTTC.